These 3 T cell receptor beta chains share one sample of origin, sequenced in a study of CD8 T cells in ankylosing spondylitis (dated by TCRdb to 2017 to 2019). Preparation of the library involved 5' RACE. TCRdb names Illumina HiSeq 2500 as the instrument used. TCRdb ran its own pipeline on the public reads, namely fastp trimming at Q25 and MiXCR clone calling, and kept in-frame beta chains. Every CDR3 protein is listed once, alongside the most common genes and DNA of its rows. This sample comprises more than 100,000 distinct CDR3 sequences, about an eighth of them detected only once. The ten largest make up over 4% of the sample. The sample taken for sequencing was blood, either unsorted or a sorted T cell fraction (not recorded which). These receptors came from a female donor with ankylosing spondylitis or in good health (not recorded which).

There are many counts of this clonotype. The chain joins TRBV7-9 to TRBJ1-2, with 9 bases identical to TRBD1. CDR1 and CDR2 from the germline V gene are SEHNR and FQNEAQ (reference sequence). This CDR3 comprises 13 residues. V was clipped by 8 bases and J by 2 bases; unmatched bases: 3. CDR3 in DNA: TGTGCCAGCGGGGACAGGGTAAACTATGGCTACACCTTC. It specifies CASGDRVNYGYTF.

This clonotype was recorded only once. The J gene is TRBJ1-1, the V gene TRBV20-1, with 7 bases aligning to TRBD1. This CDR3 is 15 amino acids long. V was clipped by 5 bases and J by 1 base; unmatched bases: 10. Germline CDR1 is DFQATT and CDR2 is SNEGSKA (reference sequence). The CDR3 region is CSALPLQGENTEAFF. The CDR3 coding sequence is TGCAGTGCTCTCCCCCTTCAGGGGGAGAACACTGAAGCTTTCTTT.

This clonotype occurred many times. The chain has TRBV5-1 and TRBJ1-5; D not resolved. Per germline, CDR1 SGHRS and CDR2 YFSETQ. Trimming took off 0 bases at V and 5 bases at J, with 12 bases between the two ends. The CDR3 has 15 amino acids. The CDR3 DNA is TGCGCCAGCAGCTTGGATGGGGTGGGTGATCAGCCCCAGCATTTT. It yields the protein CASSLDGVGDQPQHF.